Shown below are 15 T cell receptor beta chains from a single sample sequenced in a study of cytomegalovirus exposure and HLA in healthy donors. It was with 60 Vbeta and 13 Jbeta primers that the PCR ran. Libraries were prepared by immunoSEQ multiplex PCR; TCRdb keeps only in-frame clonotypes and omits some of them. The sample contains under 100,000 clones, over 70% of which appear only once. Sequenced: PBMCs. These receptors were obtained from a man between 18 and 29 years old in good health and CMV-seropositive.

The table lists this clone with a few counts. Here the CDR3 DNA reads TGTGCCAGCAGCTTAGTTAGGGGATCTGGGGCCAACGTCCTGACTTTC. It is translated as CASSLVRGSGANVLTF. This chain links TRBV7-2 with TRBJ2-6; maybe TRBD1 (5 bases). The CDR3 totals 16 residues. The germline V and J ends were trimmed by 1 base and 1 base, with 8 bases remaining between them. CDR1 is SGHTA and CDR2 is FQGNSA in the germline V gene.

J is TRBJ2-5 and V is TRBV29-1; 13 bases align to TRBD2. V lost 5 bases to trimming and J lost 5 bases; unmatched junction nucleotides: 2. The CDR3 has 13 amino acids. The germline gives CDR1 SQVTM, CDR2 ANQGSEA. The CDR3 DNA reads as TGCAGCGTTCCGGGACTAGCGGGGGAGACCCAGTACTTC. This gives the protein CSVPGLAGETQYF. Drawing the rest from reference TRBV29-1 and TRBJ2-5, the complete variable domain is SAVISQKPSRDICQRGTSLTIQCQVDSQVTMMFWYRQQPGQSLTLIATANQGSEATYESGFVIDKFPISRPNLTFSTLTVSNMSPEDSSIYLCSVPGLAGETQYFGPGTRLLVL.

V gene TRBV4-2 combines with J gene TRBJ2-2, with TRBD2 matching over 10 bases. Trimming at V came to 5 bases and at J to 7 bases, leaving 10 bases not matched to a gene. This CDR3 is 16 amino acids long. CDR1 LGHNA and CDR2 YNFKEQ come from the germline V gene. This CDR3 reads CASSAELAGLGGELFF. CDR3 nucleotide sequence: TGTGCCAGCAGCGCAGAACTAGCGGGGTTGGGCGGGGAGCTGTTTTTT.

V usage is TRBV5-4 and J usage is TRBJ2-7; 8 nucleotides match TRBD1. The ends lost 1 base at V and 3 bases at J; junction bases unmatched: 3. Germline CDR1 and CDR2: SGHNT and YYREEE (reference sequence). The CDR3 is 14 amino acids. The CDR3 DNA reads TGTGCCAGCAGCTTGTCCAGGGGGCTCTACGAGCAGTACTTC. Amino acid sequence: CASSLSRGLYEQYF.

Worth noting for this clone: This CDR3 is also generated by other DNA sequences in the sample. Here the CDR3 reads CASSLVLADTQYF. In DNA, the CDR3 is TGCGCCAGCAGCTTGGTTCTAGCAGATACGCAGTATTTT. This chain joins TRBV5-1 and TRBJ2-3; no clear D. Germline CDR1 and CDR2: SGHRS and YFSETQ. Deletions cut 0 bases from V and 4 bases from J, with 6 bases between. The CDR3 has 13 amino acids.

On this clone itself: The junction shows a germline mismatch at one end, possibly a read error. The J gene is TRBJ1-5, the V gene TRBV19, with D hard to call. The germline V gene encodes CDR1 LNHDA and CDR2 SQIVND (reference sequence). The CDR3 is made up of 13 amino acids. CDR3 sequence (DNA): TGTGCCAGTAGGATAGGGCAGGATCAGCCCCAGCATTTT. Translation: CASRIGQDQPQHF.

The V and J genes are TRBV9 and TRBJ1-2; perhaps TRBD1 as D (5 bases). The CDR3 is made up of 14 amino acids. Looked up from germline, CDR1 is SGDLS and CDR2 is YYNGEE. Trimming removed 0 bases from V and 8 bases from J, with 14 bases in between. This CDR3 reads CASSVGGGFGGYTF. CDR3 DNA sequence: TGTGCCAGCAGCGTAGGCGGGGGGTTTGGGGGCTACACCTTC. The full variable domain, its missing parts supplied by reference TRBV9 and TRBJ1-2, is DSGVTQTPKHLITATGQRVTLRCSPRSGDLSVYWYQQSLDQGLQFLIQYYNGEERAKGNILERFSAQQFPDLHSELNLSSLELGDSALYFCASSVGGGFGGYTFGSGTRLTVV.

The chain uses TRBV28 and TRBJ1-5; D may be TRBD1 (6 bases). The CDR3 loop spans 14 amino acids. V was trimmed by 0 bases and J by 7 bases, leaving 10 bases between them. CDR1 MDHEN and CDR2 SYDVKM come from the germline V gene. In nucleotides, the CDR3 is TGTGCCAGCAGTTTATGGGCAGGGGTACAGCCCCAGCATTTT. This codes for CASSLWAGVQPQHF.

The CDR3 DNA reads TGCGCCAGCAGCCCGGGACTTACGTCAGGGGGCGGGGAGCTGTTTTTT. Translation gives CASSPGLTSGGGELFF. This rearrangement joins TRBV4-1 to TRBJ2-2; TRBD1 might be the D (7 bases). CDR3 size: 16 residues. V gave up 4 bases and J gave up 7 bases, with 19 bases separating them. The V gene's germline CDR1 is MGHRA and CDR2 YSYEKL.

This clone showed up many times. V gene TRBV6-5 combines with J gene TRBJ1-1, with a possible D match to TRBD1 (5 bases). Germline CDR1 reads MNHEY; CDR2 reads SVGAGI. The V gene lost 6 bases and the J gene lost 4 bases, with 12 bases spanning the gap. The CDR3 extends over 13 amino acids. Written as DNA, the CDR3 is TGTGCCAGCAGGGCAGACAGTTTCACTGAAGCTTTCTTT. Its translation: CASRADSFTEAFF.

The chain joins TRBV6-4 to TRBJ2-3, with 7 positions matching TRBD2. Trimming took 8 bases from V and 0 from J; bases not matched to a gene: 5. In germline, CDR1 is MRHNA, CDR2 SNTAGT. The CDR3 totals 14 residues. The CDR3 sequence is CASRRLASTDTQYF. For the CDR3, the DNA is TGTGCCAGCCGACGACTAGCTAGCACAGATACGCAGTATTTT.

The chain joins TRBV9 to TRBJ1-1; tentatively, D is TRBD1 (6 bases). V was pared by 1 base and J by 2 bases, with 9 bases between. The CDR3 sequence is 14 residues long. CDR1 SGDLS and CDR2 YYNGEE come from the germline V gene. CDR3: CASSVRTDNTEAFF. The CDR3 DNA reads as TGTGCCAGCAGCGTACGGACAGACAACACTGAAGCTTTCTTT.

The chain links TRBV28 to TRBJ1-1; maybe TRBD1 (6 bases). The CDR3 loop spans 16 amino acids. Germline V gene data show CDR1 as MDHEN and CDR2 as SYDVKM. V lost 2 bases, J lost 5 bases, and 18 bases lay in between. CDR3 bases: TGTGCCAGCAGTTTACCCCCAGCGGGGGGCGAAACTGAAGCTTTCTTT. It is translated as CASSLPPAGGETEAFF.

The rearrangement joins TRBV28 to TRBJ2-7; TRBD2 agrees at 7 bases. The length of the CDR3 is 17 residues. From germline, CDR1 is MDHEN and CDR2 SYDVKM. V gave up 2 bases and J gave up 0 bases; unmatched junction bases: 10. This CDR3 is CASSLKPGLPNSYEQYF. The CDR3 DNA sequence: TGTGCCAGCAGTTTAAAACCGGGACTACCTAACTCCTACGAGCAGTACTTC.

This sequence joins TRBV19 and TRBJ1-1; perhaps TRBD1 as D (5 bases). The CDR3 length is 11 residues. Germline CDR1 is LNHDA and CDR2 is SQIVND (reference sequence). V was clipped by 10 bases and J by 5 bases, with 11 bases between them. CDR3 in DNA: TGTGCCACCAGGGTTGGGACTGAAGCTTTCTTT. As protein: CATRVGTEAFF.